This is a list of T cell receptor beta chains from one sample in a study of blood T cell repertoires in COVID-19. The repertoire was sequenced with immunoSEQ multiplex PCR; TCRdb's copy has only in-frame clones and lacks some. The sample includes fewer than 150,000 clones, more than 80% of them seen just once. The sample taken for sequencing was peripheral blood. These receptors came from a woman aged 55-75 years with COVID-19, enrolled during active disease. Each CDR3 is given without its conserved first and last residue. Fields, in order: CDR3 protein, J gene, V gene, D gene. The D gene is left open where the match is weak.

cdr3_aa: ASSLGHGQGAPYEQY
j_call: TRBJ2-7
v_call: TRBV11-3
d_call: TRBD1

cdr3_aa: ASSVAPGKEQY
j_call: TRBJ2-7
v_call: TRBV9
d_call: -

cdr3_aa: ASVGTSGGISSYEQY
j_call: TRBJ2-7
v_call: TRBV2
d_call: TRBD2

cdr3_aa: ASSLGPSPQPQH
j_call: TRBJ1-5
v_call: TRBV4-1
d_call: -

cdr3_aa: ASSSPQNYGYT
j_call: TRBJ1-2
v_call: TRBV7-9
d_call: -

cdr3_aa: ASSSRPEPLNEQY
j_call: TRBJ2-7
v_call: TRBV14
d_call: -

cdr3_aa: AAYGLGEKLF
j_call: TRBJ1-4
v_call: TRBV24-1
d_call: -

cdr3_aa: ASSREADTQY
j_call: TRBJ2-3
v_call: TRBV5-1
d_call: TRBD2

cdr3_aa: ASSLGARPNEKLF
j_call: TRBJ1-4
v_call: TRBV7-9
d_call: -

cdr3_aa: ASSQDVRHYEQY
j_call: TRBJ2-7
v_call: TRBV7-9
d_call: -

cdr3_aa: ASSYRPRQPQH
j_call: TRBJ1-5
v_call: TRBV6-5
d_call: -

cdr3_aa: ASSQGTVNTEAF
j_call: TRBJ1-1
v_call: TRBV4-2
d_call: -

cdr3_aa: ASSLRGTSPYEQY
j_call: TRBJ2-7
v_call: TRBV27
d_call: TRBD2